The clone carrying this TCR beta chain has only a few counts. The V gene lost 2 bases and the J gene lost 3 bases, with 18 bases spanning the gap. The CDR3 consists of 17 residues. These data originate in a study of blood T cell repertoires in COVID-19. Looking at the study overall: Samples came from the United States, Italy and Spain, spanning acute and convalescent COVID-19.

In the authors' workflow: Cell counts per sample came from amplifying reference gene primers. Clones were read by immunoSEQ multiplex PCR, and TCRdb kept only the in-frame ones, dropping some. The D gene and trimming were derived from the DNA, and the V and J assignments and clone size from that table. Found here are 90,000 to 120,000 clones, 80% to 95% of them singletons; the top ten hold roughly 1.2%. The rearrangement uses TRBV5-7 and TRBJ1-5; D might be TRBD1 (5 bases). TRBV5-7 qualifies as an ORF whose function is uncertain. Specimen: peripheral blood. This receptor was identified in a woman under 40 with acute or convalescent COVID-19. CDR3 protein: CASSLGVVGALNQPQHF. The CDR3 bases are TGTGCCAGCAGCTTAGGTGTCGTAGGGGCGCTCAATCAGCCCCAGCATTTT.